The clone carrying this TCR beta chain was counted a single time. The same CDR3 also results from other DNA sequences found in this sample. Here immunoSEQ multiplex PCR was the method, and the copy in TCRdb shows in-frame clones only, minus some. Here the sample spans approximately 410,000 clones, about nine tenths being singletons. This sample was taken from a study of Ad26.COV2.S vaccination and SARS-CoV-2 variants. Study details: In the study, Ad26.COV2.S was injected intramuscularly once, or twice 56 days apart.

This CDR3 contains 15 residues. Trimming took off 0 bases at V and 0 bases at J, with 6 bases between the two ends. The germline gives CDR1 LGHNA, CDR2 YSLEER. Treatment given: around 19 received Ad26.COV2.S at low or high dose, single or two shots; about 5 received placebo; per-sample allocation not given. Material that was analyzed had been drawn on day 63 after the first vaccine or placebo injection. The chain recombines TRBV4-3 with TRBJ2-1; D gene ambiguous. The sequences come from peripheral blood, collected in a trial of Ad26.COV2.S vaccine versus placebo. The TCR sequence derives from a person aged 18 to 59 who received the Ad26.COV2.S COVID-19 vaccine or a placebo. CDR3 loop: CASSQDPGSYNEQFF. CDR3 bases: TGCGCCAGCAGCCAAGACCCCGGCTCCTACAATGAGCAGTTCTTC.